Listed below are T cell receptor beta chains from one sample, sequenced in a study of early T cells in non-severe SARS-CoV-2 infection. TCRdb re-analysed the 5' RACE reads in MiXCR, keeping a single row per CDR3 protein. Altogether 64,000 or so distinct CDR3 sequences are present, over 9.5% being singletons, with the ten largest covering roughly 1.4%. The specimen was whole blood, collected at baseline. The source is an adult who was a healthcare worker with PCR-confirmed SARS-CoV-2 infection or an uninfected control (not recorded which). The CDR3 runs from the conserved cysteine through the conserved F or W. D genes are given only for firm matches. A clone size is listed for some rows: how often the clone was seen (once, few, many), or a class if it is expanded.

>TRBV10-1|.|TRBJ2-2|.
TGCGCCAGCAGCCTGACAGCCTTGAACACCGGGGAGCTGTTTTTT
CASSLTALNTGELFF
>TRBV10-3|few|TRBJ1-4|TRBD1
TGTGCCATCAGAGCCGGGACAGCGGGAGAATTCAATGAAAAACTGTTTTTT
CAIRAGTAGEFNEKLFF
>TRBV7-9|few|TRBJ2-5|.
TGTGCCAGCAGCTTAGTGAAGAGAGAGACCCAGTACTTC
CASSLVKRETQYF
>TRBV7-2|.|TRBJ1-5|.
TGTGCCAGCAGTCCGGGAGGGCGACGGAATCAGCCCCAGCATTTT
CASSPGGRRNQPQHF
>TRBV12-3/TRBV12-4|many|TRBJ1-4|.
TGTGCCAGTACCTTCGTACCGAATGAAAAACTGTTTTTT
CASTFVPNEKLFF
>TRBV20-1|many|TRBJ1-2|TRBD1
TGCAGTGCTAGGACAGGGGGGAAGAACTATGGCTACACCTTC
CSARTGGKNYGYTF
>TRBV11-2|many|TRBJ2-5|TRBD1
TGTGCCAGCAGCTTAGGGGACAGGGACCAAGAGACCCAGTACTTC
CASSLGDRDQETQYF
>TRBV30|few|TRBJ2-7|TRBD2
TGTGCCTCCGAGGCACTAGCGGGGGTTTCCTACGAGCAGTACTTC
CASEALAGVSYEQYF
>TRBV7-9|many|TRBJ2-1|TRBD2
TGTGCCAGCAGCCCCACCGCGGGGGGACTAGCAGTAAATGAGCAGTTCTTC
CASSPTAGGLAVNEQFF
>TRBV11-3|.|TRBJ2-3|TRBD1
TGTGCCAGCAGCTCCTTTGGACAGGGGAATACGCAGTATTTT
CASSSFGQGNTQYF
>TRBV3-1|few|TRBJ2-7|TRBD2
TGTGCCAGCAGCCAAGGAACTAGCGGGAGATTGGACGAGCAGTACTTC
CASSQGTSGRLDEQYF
>TRBV12-3/TRBV12-4|many|TRBJ2-1|.
TGTGCCAGCAGTAGCCATTCCACGCAGGGTAACAATGAGCAGTTCTTC
CASSSHSTQGNNEQFF
>TRBV12-3/TRBV12-4|.|TRBJ2-1|.
TGTGCCAGCAGTCAAAAACTTAGGGGAATCTACAATGAGCAGTTCTTC
CASSQKLRGIYNEQFF
>TRBV27|few|TRBJ2-7|TRBD1
TGTGCCAGCAGTCCATTCGGGACAGCCTCCTACGAGCAGTACTTC
CASSPFGTASYEQYF
>TRBV19|few|TRBJ2-6|.
TGTGCCAGTAGTACAGGGCCCCACTCTGGGGCCAACGTCCTGACTTTC
CASSTGPHSGANVLTF
>TRBV6-6|few|TRBJ1-2|.
TGTGCCAGCAGTTACAGTACACTTAATGGCTACACCTTC
CASSYSTLNGYTF
>TRBV6-5|many|TRBJ2-7|.
TGTGCCAGCAGTTACTCGAGCGGAGGGGCCTACGAGCAGTACTTC
CASSYSSGGAYEQYF
>TRBV7-9|few|TRBJ2-4|TRBD2
TGTGCCAGCAGCCAGCTCGGACTAGCGGGAGCCAAAAACATTCAGTACTTC
CASSQLGLAGAKNIQYF
>TRBV15|many|TRBJ2-1|.
TGTGCCACCAGCAAGGACAGATTAGGGCCAGGCAATAATGAGCAGTTCTTC
CATSKDRLGPGNNEQFF
>TRBV28|.|TRBJ2-3|.
TGTGCCAGCAGTTTTTGGGGGGAAAGCACAGATACGCAGTATTTT
CASSFWGESTDTQYF
>TRBV19|.|TRBJ2-1|.
TGTGCCAGTAGTTTCGGGACTGGTGACTACAATGAGCAGTTCTTC
CASSFGTGDYNEQFF
>TRBV2|few|TRBJ1-5|TRBD1
TGTGCCAGCAGAGGACAGGCGCGCAATCAGCCCCAGCATTTT
CASRGQARNQPQHF
>TRBV6-5|few|TRBJ2-1|.
TGTGCCAGCAGTAGTCAGGGAGTAGGGTCCTACAATGAGCAGTTCTTC
CASSSQGVGSYNEQFF
>TRBV29-1|many|TRBJ1-2|.
TGCAGCGTTGATCCTGTTGGCGGCTACACCTTC
CSVDPVGGYTF
>TRBV5-1|few|TRBJ1-2|TRBD1
TGCGCCAGCAGCCGAGCGGGACAGGATTATGGCTACACCTTC
CASSRAGQDYGYTF
>TRBV6-5|.|TRBJ1-1|.
TGTGCCAGCAGTCTGAGGGACTTGAACACTGAAGCTTTCTTT
CASSLRDLNTEAFF
>TRBV5-1|.|TRBJ1-1|.
TGCGCCAGCAGCGTGACACCGAACACTGAAGCTTTCTTT
CASSVTPNTEAFF
>TRBV4-1|many|TRBJ2-4|.
TGCGCCAGCAGCCATCCGGGGGACCTCCGAAACATTCAGTACTTC
CASSHPGDLRNIQYF
>TRBV15|few|TRBJ2-7|.
TGTGCCACCAGCAGAGATCTCAGACCTTACGAGCAGTACTTC
CATSRDLRPYEQYF
>TRBV20-1|many|TRBJ1-1|.
TGCAGTGCTAGAGCCCAGGACTACACTGAAGCTTTCTTT
CSARAQDYTEAFF
>TRBV28|.|TRBJ2-2|.
TGTGCCAGCCTACAGGGATCGAACACCGGGGAGCTGTTTTTT
CASLQGSNTGELFF
>TRBV20-1|.|TRBJ2-3|TRBD2
TGCAGTGCTCTAGCGGGTCACACAGATACGCAGTATTTT
CSALAGHTDTQYF
>TRBV7-9|few|TRBJ2-7|.
TGTGCCAGCAGCTCGGGACGGGAGAGCTCCTACGAGCAGTACTTC
CASSSGRESSYEQYF
>TRBV10-2|few|TRBJ1-2|TRBD1
TGCGCCAGCAGCAGACAGGGAGACTATGGCTACACCTTC
CASSRQGDYGYTF
>TRBV10-2|few|TRBJ2-1|.
TGCGCCAGCAAGTCACTAGCCCCCTACAATGAGCAGTTCTTC
CASKSLAPYNEQFF
>TRBV5-5|many|TRBJ1-5|.
TGTGCCAGCAGCTTGGATGGGCAGGGCAATCAGCCCCAGCATTTT
CASSLDGQGNQPQHF
>TRBV7-8|few|TRBJ2-1|.
TGTGCCAGCAGCTTAGTGGCGGGGCCCCTTTACAATGAGCAGTTCTTC
CASSLVAGPLYNEQFF
>TRBV7-2|.|TRBJ2-7|.
TGTGCCAGCACCATTAGGAGGGCTCGGTCCTACGAGCAGTACTTC
CASTIRRARSYEQYF
>TRBV29-1|many|TRBJ1-2|.
TGCAGCGTTGGGGCCAGCTACAACTATGGCTACACCTTC
CSVGASYNYGYTF
>TRBV6-6|many|TRBJ2-3|TRBD2
TGTGCCAGCAGCAGAGCGGGAGTCACAGATACGCAGTATTTT
CASSRAGVTDTQYF
>TRBV2|.|TRBJ1-1|TRBD1
TGTGCCAGCACCAAGCCCCGACAGGGGGCCCGGGCTTTCTTT
CASTKPRQGARAFF
>TRBV28|many|TRBJ1-3|.
TGTGCCAGCAGTTTAGGCGGCTTTGGAAACACCATATATTTT
CASSLGGFGNTIYF
>TRBV20-1|.|TRBJ1-1|.
TGCAGTGCTAGAGAAACAGGGAACACTGAAGCTTTCTTT
CSARETGNTEAFF
>TRBV10-3|many|TRBJ2-2|.
TGTGCCATCAGTGAGTCGATCAGGGACACCGGGGAGCTGTTTTTT
CAISESIRDTGELFF
>TRBV11-2|.|TRBJ2-1|.
TGTGCCAGCAGCCCAGGGTGGGGGGAGAACTACAATGAGCAGTTCTTC
CASSPGWGENYNEQFF
>TRBV7-2|.|TRBJ2-5|TRBD2
TGTGCCAGCAGCCCAGGGACGAGACTAGCGTGGGAGACCCAGTACTTC
CASSPGTRLAWETQYF
>TRBV6-5|many|TRBJ2-1|TRBD2
TGTGCCAGCAGACCTACAGGGAGCGGGGGCCGAGAGCAGTTCTTC
CASRPTGSGGREQFF
>TRBV7-4|few|TRBJ1-5|TRBD1
TGTGCCAGCAGTACAGGGGGCTATCAGCCCCAGCATTTT
CASSTGGYQPQHF
>TRBV9|few|TRBJ2-2|.
TGTGCCAGCAGCGTAGCTACGGACAAACGCACCGGGGAGCTGTTTTTT
CASSVATDKRTGELFF
>TRBV20-1|.|TRBJ1-1|.
TGCAGTGCTAAACCCGGGGTGATGAACACTGAAGCTTTCTTT
CSAKPGVMNTEAFF
>TRBV14|.|TRBJ1-2|TRBD1
TGTGCCAGCAGCGCGGGACAGGGAGGTGGCTACACCTTC
CASSAGQGGGYTF
>TRBV7-2|many|TRBJ2-3|.
TGTGCCAGCAGCACGACCGGGTCCCGGCAGTATTTT
CASSTTGSRQYF